Presented here are 14 T cell receptor beta chains from one specimen sequenced in a study of vaccination and CD4 T cells after COVID-19. Treatment meaning: roughly 11-day PBMC culture with coronavirus spike peptide pools or control peptides (ViraFEST assay). No antigen has been identified for these receptors. The Oncomine TCR Beta short-read assay sequenced DNA from cultured CD4+ T cells. TCRdb reprocessed the PCR reads with MiXCR, giving one entry per CDR3 protein. The sample comprises more than 15,000 distinct CDR3 sequences, roughly 56% of which are singletons, and over 9% rests with the top ten. The sample comprised CD4+ T cells from blood, cultured in vitro. The receptors shown here come from a human donor who had recovered from COVID-19.

The chain has TRBV7-2 and TRBJ1-6; no reliable D call. This CDR3 has 13 amino acids. The germline V and J ends were trimmed by 10 bases and 5 bases, with 12 bases remaining between them. In germline, CDR1 is SGHTA, CDR2 FQGNSA. The chain's CDR3 is CAIIRGNNSPLHF. The CDR3 DNA is TGTGCCATTATCCGAGGGAATAATTCACCCCTCCACTTT.

The gene calls are TRBV20-1 and TRBJ2-7; 7 bases map to TRBD2. Germline CDR1 DFQATT, CDR2 SNEGSKA (reference sequence). CDR3 length equals 13 residues. Losses at the gene ends were 7 bases for V and 0 bases for J; bases not matched to a gene: 6. In nucleotides, the CDR3 is TGCAGTGTGAGCGGGACGACCTCCTACGAGCAGTACTTC. Translating it yields CSVSGTTSYEQYF.

The V gene is TRBV12-3 or TRBV12-4, the J gene TRBJ2-1; 9 bases line up with TRBD2. V gave up 4 bases and J gave up 7 bases; unmatched junction bases: 5. The CDR3 runs to 14 residues. CDR3 sequence reads: CASSWAGGRNEQFF. CDR3 coding DNA: TGTGCCAGCAGTTGGGCGGGAGGGCGGAATGAGCAGTTCTTC.

The chain joins TRBV7-2 to TRBJ2-1; 12 nucleotides agree with TRBD2. Losses at the gene ends were 6 bases for V and 8 bases for J; bases not matched to a gene: 14. The CDR3 is 17 amino acids. CDR1 and CDR2 (germline): SGHTA, FQGNSA. CDR3 sequence (DNA): TGTGCCAGCAGACCAGGAACGACTAGCGGGAGATGGTATGAGCAGTTCTTC. This sequence encodes CASRPGTTSGRWYEQFF. The variable domain in full, with the rest retrieved from reference TRBV7-2 and TRBJ2-1, is GAGVSQSPSNKVTEKGKDVELRCDPISGHTALYWYRQSLGQGLEFLIYFQGNSAPDKSGLPSDRFSAERTGGSVSTLTIQRTQQEDSAVYLCASRPGTTSGRWYEQFFGPGTRLTVL.

The genes are TRBV20-1 and TRBJ1-6, with D unclear. CDR1 DFQATT and CDR2 SNEGSKA come from the germline V gene (reference sequence). Trimming cost V 0 bases and J 3 bases, with 9 bases left between them. The CDR3 runs 15 residues. This chain's CDR3 is CSARDRGNYNSPLHF. The CDR3 nucleotides are TGCAGTGCTAGAGATCGAGGAAACTATAATTCACCCCTCCACTTT.

This sequence joins TRBV5-1 and TRBJ2-7; TRBD2 aligns across 10 bases. J lost 4 bases, V lost 7 bases, and 5 bases had no gene match. The CDR3 is made up of 13 amino acids. Germline V CDR1 and CDR2: SGHRS, YFSETQ. For the CDR3, the DNA is TGCGCCAGCGCGGATAGCGGGAGGTACGAGCAGTACTTC. Translated: CASADSGRYEQYF.

The gene calls are TRBV2 and TRBJ1-2; the D gene is possibly TRBD1 (5 bases). The CDR3 is 13 residues long. V lost 5 bases to trimming and J lost 5 bases, with 12 bases between them. Germline values: CDR1 SNHLY, CDR2 FYNNEI. The CDR3 sequence: CASSPRQKYGYTF. The CDR3 region has the DNA TGTGCCAGCAGTCCCCGACAGAAATATGGCTACACCTTC. Drawing the rest from reference TRBV2 and TRBJ1-2, the complete variable domain is EPEVTQTPSHQVTQMGQEVILRCVPISNHLYFYWYRQILGQKVEFLVSFYNNEISEKSEIFDDQFSVERPDGSNFTLKIRSTKLEDSAMYFCASSPRQKYGYTFGSGTRLTVV.

This sequence joins TRBV12-3 or TRBV12-4 and TRBJ2-1; 9 bases match TRBD2. The length of the CDR3 is 17 residues. Trimming at V came to 5 bases and at J to 6 bases, leaving 14 bases not matched to a gene. The DNA of the CDR3 is TGTGCCAGCAGTCCACGTCTGGAGCGGGAGGCCTCCAATGAGCAGTTCTTC. Its protein product is CASSPRLEREASNEQFF.

The V gene is TRBV6-5, the J gene TRBJ1-3; D remains unclear. This CDR3 spans 15 amino acids. CDR1 and CDR2 from the germline V gene are MNHEY and SVGAGI. The ends were cut back, 0 bases at V and 0 bases at J, with 6 bases in the middle. The CDR3 nucleotides are TGTGCCAGCAGTTACTCAGAGAGCTCTGGAAACACCATATATTTT. As protein: CASSYSESSGNTIYF.

The chain joins TRBV7-8 to TRBJ1-2; D call uncertain. CDR3 size: 16 residues. Germline-derived CDR1 and CDR2 are SGHVS and FQNEAQ. Trimming cost V 5 bases and J 8 bases, with 24 bases left between them. In nucleotides, the CDR3 is TGTGCCAGCAGCGGCTCCCTGGGATACGGGATGGGCGGCTACACCTTC. It codes for CASSGSLGYGMGGYTF.

This clonotype was picked up a small number of times. The gene calls are TRBV28 and TRBJ2-2, with 9 positions matching TRBD1. This CDR3 comprises 15 residues. Germline loops: CDR1 MDHEN, CDR2 SYDVKM. J gave up 5 bases and V 2 bases, and 3 bases lay outside the gene matches. The CDR3 loop reads CASSLRQGGTGELFF. The CDR3, as DNA: TGTGCCAGCAGTTTAAGACAGGGGGGTACCGGGGAGCTGTTTTTT.

This clonotype was seen a handful of times. This chain joins TRBV20-1 and TRBJ1-6, with D hard to call. The CDR3 has 13 amino acids. In germline, CDR1 is DFQATT, CDR2 SNEGSKA (reference sequence). Trimming left V 0 bases short and J 8 bases short, with 8 bases between. Written as DNA, the CDR3 is TGCAGTGCTAGAGAAAGGTGGGATTCACCCCTCCACTTT. Amino acids: CSARERWDSPLHF.

The DNA of the CDR3 is TGCAGCGTTGGGGAAGGGGGGAGCACAGATACGCAGTATTTT. It specifies CSVGEGGSTDTQYF. The chain joins TRBV29-1 to TRBJ2-3; D is tentatively TRBD1 or TRBD2 (6 bases each). Germline CDR1 reads SQVTM; CDR2 reads ANQGSEA. This CDR3 is 14 amino acids long. V was shortened by 4 bases and J by 0 bases, with 11 bases between the two germline ends.

The chain joins TRBV6-1 to TRBJ1-1; D is unresolved. Trimming pared 5 bases from V and 2 bases from J, leaving 9 bases between. Germline V gene data show CDR1 as MNHNS and CDR2 as SASEGT. This CDR3 is 13 amino acids long. The CDR3 bases are TGTGCCAGCAGTCTTGGACTTAACACTGAAGCTTTCTTT. This codes for CASSLGLNTEAFF.